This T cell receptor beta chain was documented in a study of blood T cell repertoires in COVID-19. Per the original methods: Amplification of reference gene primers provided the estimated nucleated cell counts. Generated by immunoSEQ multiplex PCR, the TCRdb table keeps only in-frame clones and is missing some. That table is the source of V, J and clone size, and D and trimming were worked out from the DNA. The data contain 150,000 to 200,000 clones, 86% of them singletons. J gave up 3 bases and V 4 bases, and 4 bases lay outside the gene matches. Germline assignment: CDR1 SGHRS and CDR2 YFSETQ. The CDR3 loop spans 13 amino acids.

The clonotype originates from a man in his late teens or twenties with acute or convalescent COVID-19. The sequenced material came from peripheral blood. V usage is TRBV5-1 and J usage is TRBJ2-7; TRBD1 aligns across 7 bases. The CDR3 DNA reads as TGCGCCAGCAGCACGACAGGGAGCTACGAGCAGTACTTC. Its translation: CASSTTGSYEQYF.